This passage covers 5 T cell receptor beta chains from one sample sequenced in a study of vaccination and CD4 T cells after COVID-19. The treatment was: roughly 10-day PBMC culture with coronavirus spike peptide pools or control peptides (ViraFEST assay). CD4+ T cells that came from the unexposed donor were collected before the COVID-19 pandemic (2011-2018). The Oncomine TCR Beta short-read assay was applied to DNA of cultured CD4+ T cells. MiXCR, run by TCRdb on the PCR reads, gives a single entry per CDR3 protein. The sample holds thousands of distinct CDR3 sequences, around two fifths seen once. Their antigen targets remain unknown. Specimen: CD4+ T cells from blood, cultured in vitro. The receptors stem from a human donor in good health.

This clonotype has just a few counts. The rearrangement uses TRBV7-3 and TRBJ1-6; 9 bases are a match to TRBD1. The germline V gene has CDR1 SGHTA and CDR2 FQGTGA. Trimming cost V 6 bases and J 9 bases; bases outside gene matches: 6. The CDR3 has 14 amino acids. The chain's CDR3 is CASSTGGNGSPLHF. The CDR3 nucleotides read TGTGCCAGCAGTACAGGGGGCAACGGTTCACCCCTCCACTTT.

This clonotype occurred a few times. In DNA form, the CDR3 reads TGTGCCAGCAGCTTTGTCGCAGGGAGCGGCTACACCTTC. Protein: CASSFVAGSGYTF. J is TRBJ1-2 and V is TRBV7-9; D is possibly TRBD1 (5 bases). Germline CDR1 SEHNR, CDR2 FQNEAQ (reference sequence). Trimming shortened V by 3 bases and J by 8 bases, and 13 bases separated the two germline ends. The CDR3 is 13 amino acids.

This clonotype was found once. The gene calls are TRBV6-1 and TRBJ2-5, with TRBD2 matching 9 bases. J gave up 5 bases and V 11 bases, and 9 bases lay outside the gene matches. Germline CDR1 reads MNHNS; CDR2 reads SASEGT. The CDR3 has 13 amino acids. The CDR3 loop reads CAFGGLARETQYF. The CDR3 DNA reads TGTGCCTTCGGGGGACTAGCTCGTGAGACCCAGTACTTC.

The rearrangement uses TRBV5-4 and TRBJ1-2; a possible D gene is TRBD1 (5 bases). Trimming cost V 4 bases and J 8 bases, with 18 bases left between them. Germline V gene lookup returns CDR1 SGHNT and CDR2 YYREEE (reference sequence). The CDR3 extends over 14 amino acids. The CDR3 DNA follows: TGTGCCAGCAGCGCGGGCCGTAATGAGGGGGGCTACACCTTC. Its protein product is CASSAGRNEGGYTF.

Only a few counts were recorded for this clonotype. The CDR3 sequence is CASSEARGTEAFF. The CDR3 DNA sequence: TGTGCCAGCAGTGAAGCCCGGGGGACTGAAGCTTTCTTT. This chain connects TRBV6-1 to TRBJ1-1, with D perhaps matching TRBD1 (5 bases). The CDR3 is made up of 13 amino acids. V was trimmed by 0 bases and J by 5 bases, leaving 7 bases between them. CDR1 is MNHNS and CDR2 is SASEGT in the germline V gene.